This TCR beta chain derives from a study of T cell repertoires in cytomegalovirus infection. The CDR3 sequence is 14 residues long. Trimming took 5 bases from V and 3 from J, leaving 14 bases between them. Germline V gene data show CDR1 as SGHTA and CDR2 as FQGNSA. Many counts were recorded for this clonotype. What it recognizes is unknown. The study, taken as a whole, reports: Dominant in the ex vivo response were TCR beta clonotypes restricted by HLA-C and specific for CMV.

TCRdb reprocessed the reads via MiXCR and lists one record per CDR3 protein. The table has 300,000 to 400,000 distinct CDR3 sequences, around 18% seen once. Sequenced input: PBMCs. The chain combines TRBV7-2 with TRBJ2-7; D may be TRBD2 (6 bases). This receptor was taken from a human donor in good health (CMV status not recorded). Some clones in this sample may be carry-over from other donors' samples. The CDR3 DNA follows: TGTGCCAGCAGCGTGGGACTGGGATTCTACGAGCAGTACTTC. Translating gives CASSVGLGFYEQYF.